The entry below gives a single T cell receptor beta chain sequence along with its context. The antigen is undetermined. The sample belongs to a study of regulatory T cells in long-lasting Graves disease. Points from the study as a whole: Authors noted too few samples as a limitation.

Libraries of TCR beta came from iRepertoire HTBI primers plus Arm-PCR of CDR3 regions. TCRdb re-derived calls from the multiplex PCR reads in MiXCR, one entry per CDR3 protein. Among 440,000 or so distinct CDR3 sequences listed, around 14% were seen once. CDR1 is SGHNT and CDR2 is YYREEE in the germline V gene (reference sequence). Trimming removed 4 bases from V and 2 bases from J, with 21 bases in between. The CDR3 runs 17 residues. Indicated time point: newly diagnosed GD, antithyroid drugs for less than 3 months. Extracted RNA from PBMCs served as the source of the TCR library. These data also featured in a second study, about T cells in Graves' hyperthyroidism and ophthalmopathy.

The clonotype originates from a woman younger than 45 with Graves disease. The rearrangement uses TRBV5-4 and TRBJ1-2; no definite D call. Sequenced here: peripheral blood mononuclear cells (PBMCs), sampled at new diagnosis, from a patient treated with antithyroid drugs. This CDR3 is CASSADGRLETNYGYTF. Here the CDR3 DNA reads TGTGCCAGCAGCGCCGACGGGCGATTGGAAACCAACTATGGCTACACCTTC.